The entry below gives a single T cell receptor beta chain sequence along with its context. Antigen specificity is unknown. This sample was taken from a study of OX40 agonist ivuxolimab in advanced cancers. Blood draws occurred at baseline, cycle 4 day 1, and cycle 7 day 1. The repertoire was sequenced with immunoSEQ multiplex PCR; TCRdb's copy has only in-frame clones and lacks some. The data contain roughly 56,000 clones, roughly 85% of them singletons. Overall study results and limits: Nonresponders, in some cases, also had low normalized T-cell clonal expansion.

The CDR3 extends over 15 amino acids. The ends lost 0 bases at V and 4 bases at J; junction bases unmatched: 4. Germline CDR1 reads SGHRS; CDR2 reads YFSETQ. The receptor was derived from an adult with an advanced solid tumor such as melanoma, head and neck, liver or kidney cancer. The source was CD4+ or CD8+ T cells sorted from blood, collected in a trial of the OX40 agonist ivuxolimab. The rearrangement uses TRBV5-1 and TRBJ2-1, with TRBD1 matching 7 bases. The CDR3 region is CASSLVAGGYNEQFF. CDR3 nucleotide sequence: TGCGCCAGCAGCTTGGTAGCAGGGGGATACAATGAGCAGTTCTTC.